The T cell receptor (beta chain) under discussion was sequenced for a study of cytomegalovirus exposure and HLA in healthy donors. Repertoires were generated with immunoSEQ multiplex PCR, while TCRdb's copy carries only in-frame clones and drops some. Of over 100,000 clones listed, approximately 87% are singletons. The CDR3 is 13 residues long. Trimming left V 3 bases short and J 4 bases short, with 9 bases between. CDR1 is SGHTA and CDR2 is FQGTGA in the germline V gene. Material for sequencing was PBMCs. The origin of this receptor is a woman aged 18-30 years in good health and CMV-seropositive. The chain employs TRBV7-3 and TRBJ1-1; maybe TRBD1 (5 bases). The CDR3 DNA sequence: TGTGCCAGCAGCTTGGGGGGGTTCACTGAAGCTTTCTTT. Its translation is CASSLGGFTEAFF.